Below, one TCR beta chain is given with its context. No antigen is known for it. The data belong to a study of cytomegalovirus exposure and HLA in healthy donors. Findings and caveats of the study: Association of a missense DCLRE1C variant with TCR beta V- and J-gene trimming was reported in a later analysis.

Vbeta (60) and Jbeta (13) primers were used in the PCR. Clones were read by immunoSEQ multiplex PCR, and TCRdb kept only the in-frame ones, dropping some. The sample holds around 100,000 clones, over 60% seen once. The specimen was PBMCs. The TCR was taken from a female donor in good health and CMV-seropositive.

The CDR3 nucleotides read TGTGCCAGCAGAGCCACTACGAACACTGAAGCTTTCTTT. Its translation: CASRATTNTEAFF. The chain links TRBV7-9 to TRBJ1-1; no clear D. Trimming took off 6 bases at V and 1 base at J, with 9 bases between the two ends. This CDR3 comprises 13 residues. Germline V gene lookup returns CDR1 SEHNR and CDR2 FQNEAQ (reference sequence).